The clone carrying this T cell receptor beta chain was detected only a few times. The record originates from a study of blood T cell repertoires in COVID-19. The wider study: PBMCs, B-cell-depleted T cells, or T cells were the source of the cDNA or gDNA that made up the material.

The method was immunoSEQ multiplex PCR; TCRdb's version includes in-frame clones alone and lacks a portion of them. The sample has about 260,000 clones; approximately 92% are singletons. Trimming removed 6 bases from V and 1 base from J, with 9 bases in between. This CDR3 comprises 14 residues. Germline CDR1 reads LGHNT; CDR2 reads FRNRAP. Sequenced: PBMCs or T cells enriched from blood (not recorded which). This rearrangement joins TRBV12-5 to TRBJ1-4, with D possibly matching TRBD1 (5 bases). The sequence was obtained from a woman aged 18-30 years who had recovered from COVID-19. DNA for the CDR3: TGTGCTAGTGGACCCGGGGGAACTAATGAAAAACTGTTTTTT. Its translation: CASGPGGTNEKLFF.